These 27 T cell receptor beta chains share one sample of origin, sequenced in a study of Ad26.COV2.S vaccination and SARS-CoV-2 variants. Treatment defined: 19 received Ad26.COV2.S at low or high dose, single or two shots; about 5 received placebo; per-sample allocation not given. Samples analyzed were those drawn on day 63 after the first vaccine or placebo injection. TCRdb keeps only in-frame clones here, not all; method: immunoSEQ multiplex PCR. The sample lists 350,000 to 400,000 clones; 75% to 90% were seen once. The source material was peripheral blood, sampled in a trial of Ad26.COV2.S vaccine versus placebo. These receptors were obtained from a person aged 18-65 years who received the Ad26.COV2.S COVID-19 vaccine or a placebo.

The count of this clone is one. CDR3: CASTSGTVNEKLFF. CDR3 nucleotide sequence: TGTGCCAGTACCTCCGGGACGGTTAATGAAAAACTGTTTTTT. The chain recombines TRBV19 with TRBJ1-4; a possible D gene is TRBD1 (5 bases). The CDR3 loop spans 14 amino acids. In germline, CDR1 is LNHDA, CDR2 SQIVND (reference sequence). V lost 7 bases, J lost 4 bases, and 13 bases lay in between.

The V and J genes are TRBV3-1 (or the pseudogene TRBV3-2) and TRBJ2-5; 9 bases align to TRBD2. The V gene's germline CDR1 is LGHDT and CDR2 YNNKEL (reference sequence). The CDR3 has 14 amino acids. The J segment lost 5 bases and the V segment lost 5 bases, leaving 6 bases of the junction unmatched. CDR3 protein: CASSFSGGGETQYF. DNA of the CDR3: TGTGCCAGCAGCTTTAGCGGGGGCGGGGAGACCCAGTACTTC.

The rearrangement joins TRBV6-5 to TRBJ2-5; 13 nucleotides match TRBD2. There are 15 residues in the CDR3. The ends lost 6 bases at V and 4 bases at J; junction bases unmatched: 5. Germline V gives CDR1 MNHEY, CDR2 SVGAGI. CDR3 residues: CASRKGLAGIETQYF. CDR3 coding DNA: TGTGCCAGCAGGAAGGGACTAGCGGGGATAGAGACCCAGTACTTC.

This chain links TRBV10-2 with TRBJ2-3, with 11 bases aligning to TRBD2. J gave up 2 bases and V 6 bases, and 7 bases lay outside the gene matches. CDR1 and CDR2 (germline): WSHSY, SAAADI. The CDR3 loop spans 16 amino acids. The CDR3 loop reads CASRLGTSGNTDTQYF. The CDR3 DNA sequence: TGCGCCAGCAGGCTCGGGACTAGCGGTAACACAGATACGCAGTATTTT.

The sample holds one count of this clone. V and J are TRBV6-5 and TRBJ2-1, with 9 positions matching TRBD2. The CDR3 contains 15 residues. The V gene end was trimmed by 6 bases and the J gene end by 6 bases; junction bases not matched to a gene: 9. Germline loops: CDR1 MNHEY, CDR2 SVGAGI. CDR3 in amino acids: CASRPSSGTSNEQFF. Here the CDR3 DNA reads TGTGCCAGCAGACCTTCTAGCGGGACTAGCAATGAGCAGTTCTTC.

The chain has TRBV7-8 and TRBJ1-2; TRBD1 matches at 7 bases. The CDR3 sequence is 16 residues long. CDR1 SGHVS and CDR2 FQNEAQ come from the germline V gene. J gave up 2 bases and V 5 bases, and 11 bases lay outside the gene matches. The CDR3 protein is CASSLNPLTGNYGYTF. As DNA, the CDR3 is TGTGCCAGCAGCCTAAACCCCTTGACAGGGAACTATGGCTACACCTTC.

The rearrangement joins TRBV11-2 to TRBJ2-4; D gene ambiguous. CDR1 is SGHAT, CDR2 FQNNGV, per germline. The V end lost 5 bases, the J end lost 4 bases, and 12 bases lay between the germline ends. CDR3 length: 14 amino acids. CDR3: CASSDWTGKNIQYF. CDR3 DNA: TGTGCCAGCAGCGACTGGACGGGTAAAAACATTCAGTACTTC. Filled out from reference TRBV11-2 and TRBJ2-4, the complete variable domain reads EAGVAQSPRYKIIEKRQSVAFWCNPISGHATLYWYQQILGQGPKLLIQFQNNGVVDDSQLPKDRFSAERLKGVDSTLKIQPAKLEDSAVYLCASSDWTGKNIQYFGAGTRLSVL.

CDR3 region: CASRPTATGTEQYF. Written as DNA, the CDR3 is TGTGCCAGCAGACCGACCGCGACAGGGACCGAGCAGTACTTC. The chain has TRBV6-5 and TRBJ2-7; 7 bases are shared with TRBD1. The germline V gene has CDR1 MNHEY and CDR2 SVGAGI. The CDR3 runs to 14 residues. V shed 6 bases, J shed 6 bases, and the junction held 11 bases outside the gene matches.

CDR3 sequence (DNA): TGCAGCGTTGAAACGGGGGGGGCCCAAGAGACCCAGTACTTC. This codes for CSVETGGAQETQYF. This rearrangement joins TRBV29-1 to TRBJ2-5; TRBD2 matches 8 bases. V lost 2 bases, J lost 1 base, and 3 bases stayed unmatched. CDR1 SQVTM and CDR2 ANQGSEA come from the germline V gene. The CDR3 has 14 amino acids.

The chain couples TRBV5-1 to TRBJ2-2; D is ambiguous. V lost 2 bases to trimming and J lost 3 bases, with 11 bases between them. This CDR3 spans 15 amino acids. Germline V gene lookup returns CDR1 SGHRS and CDR2 YFSETQ. The CDR3 DNA reads TGCGCCAGCAGCTTTCTCTTATTGGACACCGGGGAGCTGTTTTTT. This translates into CASSFLLLDTGELFF.

The CDR3 nucleotides read TGTGCCAGCAGTTCCGACAGGGGCGGGCAGCCCCAGCATTTT. Its translation is CASSSDRGGQPQHF. The chain recombines TRBV6-5 with TRBJ1-5, with 8 bases that match TRBD1. Germline V gives CDR1 MNHEY, CDR2 SVGAGI. V was pared by 4 bases and J by 7 bases, with 6 bases of the junction left unmatched. The CDR3 contains 14 residues.

The sample holds one count of this clone. The chain uses TRBV19 and TRBJ1-3; TRBD1 aligns across 9 bases. CDR1 is LNHDA, CDR2 SQIVND, per germline (reference sequence). V shed 1 base and J 1 base; nucleotides not matched to a gene: 2. This CDR3 contains 16 residues. Here the CDR3 DNA reads TGTGCCAGTAGTATAGCTGGGACAGGGTCTGGAAACACCATATATTTT. Translation gives CASSIAGTGSGNTIYF.

The rearrangement joins TRBV11-2 to TRBJ1-2; D may be TRBD1 (6 bases). Germline CDR1 is SGHAT and CDR2 is FQNNGV. This CDR3 spans 17 amino acids. V lost 5 bases, J lost 4 bases, and 23 bases lay in between. Written as DNA, the CDR3 is TGTGCCAGCAGCCCCCTGGTTGGAAACAGGGAGGGCTATGGCTACACCTTC. It yields the protein CASSPLVGNREGYGYTF.

V usage is TRBV5-4 and J usage is TRBJ1-2; D unclear. Germline V gene sequence: CDR1 SGHNT, CDR2 YYREEE (reference sequence). V shed 2 bases and J shed 4 bases, with 6 bases lying between them. The CDR3 length is 12 residues. The CDR3 loop is CASSFDVYGYTF. CDR3 in DNA: TGTGCCAGCAGCTTTGACGTCTATGGCTACACCTTC.

With respect to this clone: One junction end disagrees with the germline gene, perhaps due to a read error. This chain connects TRBV12-3 or TRBV12-4 to TRBJ2-6; no clear D gene. The CDR3 is made up of 12 amino acids. CDR3 bases: TGTGCCAGCAATTTAGGGGCCAACGTCCTGACTTTC. This codes for CASNLGANVLTF.

V is TRBV4-3 and J is TRBJ2-2, with D tentatively TRBD1 or TRBD2 (6 bases each). CDR1 is LGHNA and CDR2 is YSLEER in the germline V gene. V was cut by 0 bases and J by 0 bases, with 11 bases left in between. There are 17 residues in the CDR3. CDR3 residues: CASSQDTGASNTGELFF. DNA of the CDR3: TGCGCCAGCAGCCAAGATACGGGGGCGTCGAACACCGGGGAGCTGTTTTTT.

In this sample, this clone turned up a few times. V and J are TRBV12-3 or TRBV12-4 and TRBJ1-1; D may be TRBD1 (6 bases). The V end lost 6 bases, the J end lost 1 base, and 9 bases lay between the germline ends. The CDR3 covers 13 residues. The CDR3 DNA sequence: TGTGCCAGCAGATGGGGACAGAACACTGAAGCTTTCTTT. Translating gives CASRWGQNTEAFF.

The gene calls are TRBV9 and TRBJ1-3; D remains ambiguous. This CDR3 contains 15 residues. Germline V gene data show CDR1 as SGDLS and CDR2 as YYNGEE. Trimming shortened V by 0 bases and J by 0 bases, and 7 bases separated the two germline ends. In DNA form, the CDR3 reads TGTGCCAGCAGCGTAGCGCCCCTCTCTGGAAACACCATATATTTT. It encodes CASSVAPLSGNTIYF.

This chain uses TRBV4-1 with TRBJ2-1; TRBD2 is a possible D gene (6 bases). Germline loops: CDR1 MGHRA, CDR2 YSYEKL. Trimming removed 4 bases at V and 4 bases at J, with 23 bases between. The CDR3 runs to 18 residues. CDR3 nucleotide sequence: TGCGCCAGCAGCCTCGGCATTCCCCGCCGGCGGGGTTACAATGAGCAGTTCTTC. Its translation: CASSLGIPRRRGYNEQFF.

The chain combines TRBV5-1 with TRBJ2-5; D gene uncertain. The CDR3 consists of 13 residues. Germline V gives CDR1 SGHRS, CDR2 YFSETQ. Trimming took off 0 bases at V and 3 bases at J, with 6 bases between the two ends. As DNA, the CDR3 is TGCGCCAGCAGCTTGGGAACAGAAGAGACCCAGTACTTC. It codes for CASSLGTEETQYF.

This sequence joins TRBV5-1 and TRBJ1-1, with 7 bases matching TRBD1. J was trimmed by 1 base and V by 4 bases; bases with no gene match: 7. Germline V gene lookup returns CDR1 SGHRS and CDR2 YFSETQ. The CDR3 has 15 amino acids. The CDR3 DNA is TGCGCCAGCAGCGCAGGGGGACTGAGGAACACTGAAGCTTTCTTT. It codes for CASSAGGLRNTEAFF.

The chain has TRBV9 and TRBJ1-3; D call uncertain. This CDR3 is 13 amino acids long. In germline, CDR1 is SGDLS, CDR2 YYNGEE. The V and J ends lost 7 bases and 2 bases respectively, with 10 bases between them. The CDR3 nucleotides read TGTGCCAGCGGCAGTTCTACTGGAAACACCATATATTTT. Translating it yields CASGSSTGNTIYF. Full variable domain (rest looked up from reference TRBV9 and TRBJ1-3): DSGVTQTPKHLITATGQRVTLRCSPRSGDLSVYWYQQSLDQGLQFLIQYYNGEERAKGNILERFSAQQFPDLHSELNLSSLELGDSALYFCASGSSTGNTIYFGEGSWLTVV.

The J gene is TRBJ2-2, the V gene TRBV4-1; D is undetermined. The V end was cut by 1 base, the J end by 1 base, with 7 bases between. This CDR3 region has 15 residues. The germline V gene encodes CDR1 MGHRA and CDR2 YSYEKL. CDR3 loop: CASSQGWQNTGELFF. DNA for the CDR3: TGCGCCAGCAGCCAAGGTTGGCAGAACACCGGGGAGCTGTTTTTT.

J is TRBJ1-1 and V is TRBV6-5, with unresolved D. The length of the CDR3 is 14 residues. Trimming shortened V by 1 base and J by 1 base, and 7 bases separated the two germline ends. CDR1 and CDR2 (germline): MNHEY, SVGAGI. CDR3 DNA: TGTGCCAGCAGTTACTACATCGGGAACACTGAAGCTTTCTTT. Translated, it gives CASSYYIGNTEAFF.

This clone was seen just once. The chain is built from TRBV24-1 and TRBJ2-5, with TRBD2 matching 12 bases. Germline assignment: CDR1 KGHDR and CDR2 SFDVKD. CDR3 size: 16 residues. After removal of 4 bases from V and 0 bases from J, the junction contained 2 bases not matched to a gene. The CDR3 reads CATSERLAGDQETQYF. The CDR3 bases are TGTGCCACCAGTGAACGACTAGCGGGGGACCAAGAGACCCAGTACTTC.

The rearrangement uses TRBV5-4 and TRBJ2-3; D is possibly TRBD2 (7 bases). V was cut by 0 bases and J by 4 bases, with 15 bases left in between. The germline V gene has CDR1 SGHNT and CDR2 YYREEE (reference sequence). CDR3 size: 16 residues. CDR3 DNA: TGTGCCAGCAGCTTGGTAGGGGGGGGGCCATCAGATACGCAGTATTTT. It is translated as CASSLVGGGPSDTQYF.

The rearrangement joins TRBV18 to TRBJ2-3; D might be TRBD2 (5 bases). The ends were cut back, 3 bases at V and 2 bases at J, with 15 bases in the middle. The germline CDR1 and CDR2 sequences are KGHSH and LQKENI. The CDR3 length is 16 residues. The CDR3 DNA is TGTGCCAGCTCACCCCAAGGGCGGGTACACACAGATACGCAGTATTTT. The encoded protein is CASSPQGRVHTDTQYF.